This TCR beta chain was identified during a study of T-cell reconstitution after alpha-beta-depleted transplantation in children. Preparation of the TCRbeta library involved a method that used unique molecular identifiers. TCRdb processed the PCR reads anew with MiXCR; each CDR3 protein has one entry. The top ten clones hold roughly 7% of a sample with 25,000 to 30,000 distinct CDR3 sequences, roughly 5.7% of them seen once. This clonotype was picked up a small number of times. The sample consisted of PBMCs, mostly from graft donor cells, taken 180 days after TCRalphabeta/CD19-depleted stem cell transplant. This receptor was identified in a male patient younger than 18 who had a stem cell transplant for acute myeloid leukemia, so the T cells may come from the graft donor.

CDR3 in DNA: TGTGCCAGTAGTATAACCCCTTGGGGGCGCGAGGTCGAGCAGTACTTC. Its protein is CASSITPWGREVEQYF. The rearrangement links TRBV19 to TRBJ2-7, with D perhaps TRBD1 (6 bases). The CDR3 sequence is 16 residues long. Trimming left V 2 bases short and J 6 bases short, with 20 bases between. Per germline, CDR1 LNHDA and CDR2 SQIVND (reference sequence).